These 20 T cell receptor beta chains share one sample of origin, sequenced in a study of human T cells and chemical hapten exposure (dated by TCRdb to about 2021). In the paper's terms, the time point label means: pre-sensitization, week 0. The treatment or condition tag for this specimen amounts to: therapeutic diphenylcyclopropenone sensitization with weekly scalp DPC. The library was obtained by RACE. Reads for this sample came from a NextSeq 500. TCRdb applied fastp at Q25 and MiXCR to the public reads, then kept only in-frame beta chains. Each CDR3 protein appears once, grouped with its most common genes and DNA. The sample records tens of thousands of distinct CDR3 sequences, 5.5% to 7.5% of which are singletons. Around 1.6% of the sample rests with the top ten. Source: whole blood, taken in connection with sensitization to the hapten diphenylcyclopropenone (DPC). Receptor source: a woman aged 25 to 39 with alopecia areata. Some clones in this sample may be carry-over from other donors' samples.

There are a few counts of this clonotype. CDR3 DNA: TGTGCCACCAGTGAGCCGGGACTAGCGGGGCTCACAGATACGCAGTATTTT. Its translation is CATSEPGLAGLTDTQYF. The chain employs TRBV24-1 and TRBJ2-3; 13 positions agree with TRBD2. Germline trimming cut 4 bases from V and 2 bases from J; bases unmatched to any gene: 5. This CDR3 is 17 amino acids long. Germline V CDR1 and CDR2: KGHDR, SFDVKD.

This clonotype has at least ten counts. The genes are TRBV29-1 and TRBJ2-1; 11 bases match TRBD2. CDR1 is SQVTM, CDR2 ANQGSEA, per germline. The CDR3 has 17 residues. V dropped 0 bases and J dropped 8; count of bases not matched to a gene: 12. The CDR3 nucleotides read TGCAGCGTTGAAGATTCACATAGCGGGGGGGCTTTGGATGAGCAGTTCTTC. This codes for CSVEDSHSGGALDEQFF.

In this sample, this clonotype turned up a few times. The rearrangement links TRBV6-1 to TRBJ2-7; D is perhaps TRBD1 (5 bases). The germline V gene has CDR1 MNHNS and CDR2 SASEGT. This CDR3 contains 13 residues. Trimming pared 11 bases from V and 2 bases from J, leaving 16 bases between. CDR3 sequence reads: CAGSQDTPYEQYF. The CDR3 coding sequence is TGTGCCGGCTCCCAGGACACCCCCTACGAGCAGTACTTC.

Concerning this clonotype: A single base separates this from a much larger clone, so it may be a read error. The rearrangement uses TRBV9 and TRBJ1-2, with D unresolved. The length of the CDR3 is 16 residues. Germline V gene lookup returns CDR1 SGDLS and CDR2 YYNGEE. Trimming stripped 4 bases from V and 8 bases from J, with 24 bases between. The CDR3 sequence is CASSSLREGVLKGYTF. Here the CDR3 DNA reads TGTGCCAGCAGCTCGCTCCGCGAGGGAGTGTTGAAAGGCTACACCTTC.

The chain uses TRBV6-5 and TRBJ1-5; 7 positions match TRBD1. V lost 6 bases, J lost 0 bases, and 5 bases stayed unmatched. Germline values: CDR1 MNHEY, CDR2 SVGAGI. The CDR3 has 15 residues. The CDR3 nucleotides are TGTGCCAGCAGGCCTCAGGGGGATAGCAATCAGCCCCAGCATTTT. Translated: CASRPQGDSNQPQHF.

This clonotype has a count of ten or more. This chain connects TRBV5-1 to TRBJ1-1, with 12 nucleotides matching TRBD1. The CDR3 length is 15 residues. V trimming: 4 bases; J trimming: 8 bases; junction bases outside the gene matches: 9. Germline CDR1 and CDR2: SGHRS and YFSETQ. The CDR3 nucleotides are TGCGCCAGCAGCACTCTCCCGGGACAGGGGGCGGAAGCTTTCTTT. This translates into CASSTLPGQGAEAFF.

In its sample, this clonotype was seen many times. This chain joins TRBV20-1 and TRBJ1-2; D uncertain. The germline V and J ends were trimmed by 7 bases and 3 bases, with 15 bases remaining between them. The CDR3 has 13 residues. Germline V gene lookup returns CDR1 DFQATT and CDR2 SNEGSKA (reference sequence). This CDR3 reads CSGVLGTDYGYTF. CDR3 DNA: TGCAGTGGGGTTCTGGGTACGGACTATGGCTACACCTTC.

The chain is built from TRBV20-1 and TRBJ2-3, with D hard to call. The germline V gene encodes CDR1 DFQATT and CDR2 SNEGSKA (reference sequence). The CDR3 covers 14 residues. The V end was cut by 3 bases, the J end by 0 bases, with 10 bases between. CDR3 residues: CSARMSASTDTQYF. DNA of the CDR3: TGCAGTGCTAGGATGTCAGCCAGCACAGATACGCAGTATTTT.

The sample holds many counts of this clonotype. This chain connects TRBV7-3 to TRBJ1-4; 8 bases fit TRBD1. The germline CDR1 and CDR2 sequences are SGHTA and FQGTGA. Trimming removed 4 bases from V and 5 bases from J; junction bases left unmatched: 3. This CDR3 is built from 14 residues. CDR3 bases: TGTGCCAGCAGCTCAAACAGGGGGAATGAAAAACTGTTTTTT. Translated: CASSSNRGNEKLFF.

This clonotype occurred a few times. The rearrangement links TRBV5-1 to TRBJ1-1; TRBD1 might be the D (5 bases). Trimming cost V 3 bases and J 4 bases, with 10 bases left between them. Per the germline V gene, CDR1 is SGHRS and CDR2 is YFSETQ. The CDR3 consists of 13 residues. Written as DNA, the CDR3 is TGCGCCAGCAGCTACGGACAAGCCACTGAAGCTTTCTTT. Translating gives CASSYGQATEAFF.

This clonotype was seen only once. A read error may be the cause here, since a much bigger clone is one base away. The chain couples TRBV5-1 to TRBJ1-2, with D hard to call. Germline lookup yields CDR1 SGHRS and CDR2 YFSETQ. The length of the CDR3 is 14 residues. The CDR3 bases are TGCGCCAGCAACTTGAGCGGTGTTGAGGATGGCTACACCTTC. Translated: CASNLSGVEDGYTF.

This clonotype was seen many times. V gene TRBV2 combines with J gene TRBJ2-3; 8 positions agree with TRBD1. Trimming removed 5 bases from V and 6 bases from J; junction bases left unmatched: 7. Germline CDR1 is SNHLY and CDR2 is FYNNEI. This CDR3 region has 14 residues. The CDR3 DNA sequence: TGTGCCAGCAGTCCAACAGGGGGTTCCGATACGCAGTATTTT. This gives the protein CASSPTGGSDTQYF.

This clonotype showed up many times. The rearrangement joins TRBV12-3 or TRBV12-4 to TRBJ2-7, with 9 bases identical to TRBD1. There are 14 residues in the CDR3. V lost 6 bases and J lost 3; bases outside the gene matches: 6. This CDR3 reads CASRYDRGDYEQYF. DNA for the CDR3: TGTGCCAGCAGATACGACAGGGGGGACTACGAGCAGTACTTC.

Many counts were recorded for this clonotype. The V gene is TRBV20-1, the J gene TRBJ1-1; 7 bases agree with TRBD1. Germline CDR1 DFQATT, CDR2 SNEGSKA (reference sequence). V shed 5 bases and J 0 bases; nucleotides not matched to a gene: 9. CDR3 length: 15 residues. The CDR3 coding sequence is TGCAGTGCTCTCGACAGGGTAACCATGAACACTGAAGCTTTCTTT. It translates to CSALDRVTMNTEAFF.

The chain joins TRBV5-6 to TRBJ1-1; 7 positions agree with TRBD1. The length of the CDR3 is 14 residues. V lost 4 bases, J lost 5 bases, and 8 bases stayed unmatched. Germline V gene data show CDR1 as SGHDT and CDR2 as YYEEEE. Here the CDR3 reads CASSVNRGATEAFF. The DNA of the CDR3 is TGTGCCAGCAGCGTAAACAGGGGAGCGACTGAAGCTTTCTTT.

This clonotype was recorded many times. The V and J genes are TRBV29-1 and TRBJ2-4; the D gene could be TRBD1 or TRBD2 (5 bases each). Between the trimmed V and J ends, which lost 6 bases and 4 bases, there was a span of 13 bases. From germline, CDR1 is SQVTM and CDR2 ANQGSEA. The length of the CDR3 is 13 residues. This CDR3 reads CSVAGTDKNIQYF. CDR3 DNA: TGCAGCGTGGCCGGGACGGATAAAAACATTCAGTACTTC.

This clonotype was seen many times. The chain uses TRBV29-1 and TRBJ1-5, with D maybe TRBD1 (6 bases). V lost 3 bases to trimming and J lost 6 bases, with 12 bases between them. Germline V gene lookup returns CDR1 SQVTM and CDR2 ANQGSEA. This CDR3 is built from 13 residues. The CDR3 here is CSVELGGGQPQHF. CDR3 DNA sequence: TGCAGCGTTGAGTTAGGGGGGGGTCAGCCCCAGCATTTT.

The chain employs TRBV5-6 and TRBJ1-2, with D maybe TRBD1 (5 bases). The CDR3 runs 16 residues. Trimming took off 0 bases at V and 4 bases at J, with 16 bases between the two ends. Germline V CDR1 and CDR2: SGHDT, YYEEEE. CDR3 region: CASSLAGARTSYGYTF. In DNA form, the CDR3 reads TGTGCCAGCAGCTTGGCTGGGGCGCGAACTTCCTATGGCTACACCTTC.

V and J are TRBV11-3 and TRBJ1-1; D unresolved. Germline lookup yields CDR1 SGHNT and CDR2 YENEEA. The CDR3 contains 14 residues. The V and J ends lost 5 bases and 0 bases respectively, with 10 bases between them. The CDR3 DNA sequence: TGTGCCAGCAGCCCACAGCTATTGAACACTGAAGCTTTCTTT. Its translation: CASSPQLLNTEAFF.

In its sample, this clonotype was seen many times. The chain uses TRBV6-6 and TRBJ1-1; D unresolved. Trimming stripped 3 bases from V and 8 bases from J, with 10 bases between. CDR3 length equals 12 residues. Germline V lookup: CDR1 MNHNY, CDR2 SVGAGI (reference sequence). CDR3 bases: TGTGCCAGCAGTTATTCTCGTTCGGAAGCTTTCTTT. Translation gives CASSYSRSEAFF.